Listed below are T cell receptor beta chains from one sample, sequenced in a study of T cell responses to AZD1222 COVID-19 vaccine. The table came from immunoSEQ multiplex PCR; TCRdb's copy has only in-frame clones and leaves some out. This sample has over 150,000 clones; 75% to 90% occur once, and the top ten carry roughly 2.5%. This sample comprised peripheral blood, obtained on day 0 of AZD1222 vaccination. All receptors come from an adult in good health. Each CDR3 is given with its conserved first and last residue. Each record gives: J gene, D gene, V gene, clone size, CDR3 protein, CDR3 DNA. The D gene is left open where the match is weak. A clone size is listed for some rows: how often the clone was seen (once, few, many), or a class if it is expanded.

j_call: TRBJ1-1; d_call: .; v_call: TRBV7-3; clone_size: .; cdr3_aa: CASSFGMNTEAFF; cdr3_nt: TGTGCCAGCAGCTTCGGGATGAACACTGAAGCTTTCTTT
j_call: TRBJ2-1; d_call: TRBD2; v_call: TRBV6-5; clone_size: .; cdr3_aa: CASMKTSGRHEQFF; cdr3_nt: TGTGCCAGCATGAAAACTAGCGGGAGACATGAGCAGTTCTTC
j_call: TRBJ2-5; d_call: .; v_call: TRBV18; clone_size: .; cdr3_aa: CASSGGHGETQYF; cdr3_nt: TGTGCCAGCTCCGGGGGACACGGGGAGACCCAGTACTTC
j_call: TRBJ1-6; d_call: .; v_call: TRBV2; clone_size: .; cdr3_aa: CASSAGLSPRSYNSPLHF; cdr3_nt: TGTGCCAGCAGTGCAGGGCTCAGCCCGAGAAGCTATAATTCACCCCTCCACTTT
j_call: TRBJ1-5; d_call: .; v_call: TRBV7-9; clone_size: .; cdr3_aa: CAVSGNNQPQHF; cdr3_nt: TGTGCCGTCTCTGGGAACAATCAGCCCCAGCATTTT
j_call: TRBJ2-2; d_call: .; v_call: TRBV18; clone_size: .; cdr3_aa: CASSPQTANTGELFF; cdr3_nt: TGTGCCAGCTCACCGCAGACGGCGAACACCGGGGAGCTGTTTTTT
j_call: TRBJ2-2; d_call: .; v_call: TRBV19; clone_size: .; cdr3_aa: CASSRAAGELFF; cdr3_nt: TGTGCCAGTAGTAGGGCGGCCGGGGAGCTGTTTTTT
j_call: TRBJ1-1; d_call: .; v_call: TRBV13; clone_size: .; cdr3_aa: CASSERGRGSWEAFF; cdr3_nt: TGTGCCAGCAGCGAACGAGGGCGTGGGTCTTGGGAAGCTTTCTTT
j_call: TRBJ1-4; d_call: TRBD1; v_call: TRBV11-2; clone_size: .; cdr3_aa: CASSLGGQINEKLFF; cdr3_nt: TGTGCCAGCAGCTTAGGGGGACAGATCAATGAAAAACTGTTTTTT
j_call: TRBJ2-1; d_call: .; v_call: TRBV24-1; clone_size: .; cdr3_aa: CATSSPSAGIDEQFF; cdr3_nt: TGTGCCACCAGCTCGCCATCGGCGGGGATCGATGAGCAGTTCTTC
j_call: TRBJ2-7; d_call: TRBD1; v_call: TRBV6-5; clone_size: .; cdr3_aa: CASSSFGTVLRYEQYF; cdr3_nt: TGTGCCAGCAGTTCATTCGGGACAGTCCTGCGGTACGAGCAGTACTTC
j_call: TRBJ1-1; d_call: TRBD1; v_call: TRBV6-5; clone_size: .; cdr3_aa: CASHSGGGGTEAFF; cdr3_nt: TGTGCCAGCCACTCAGGGGGCGGTGGCACTGAAGCTTTCTTT
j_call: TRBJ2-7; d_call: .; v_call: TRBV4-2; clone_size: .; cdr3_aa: CASSQVTEGYEQYF; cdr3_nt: TGTGCCAGCAGCCAAGTGACGGAGGGGTACGAGCAGTACTTC
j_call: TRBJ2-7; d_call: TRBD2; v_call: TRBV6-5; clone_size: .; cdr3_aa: CASSPIAGPHEQYF; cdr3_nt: TGTGCCAGCAGCCCAATAGCGGGACCCCACGAGCAGTACTTC
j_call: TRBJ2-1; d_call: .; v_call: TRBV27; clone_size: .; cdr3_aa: CASSPILGLTLNEQFF; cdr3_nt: TGTGCCAGCAGTCCCATACTAGGCCTCACCCTCAATGAGCAGTTCTTC
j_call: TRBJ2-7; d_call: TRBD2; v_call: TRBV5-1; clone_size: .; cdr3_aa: CASRQTSGYEQYF; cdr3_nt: TGCGCCAGCAGACAAACTAGCGGATACGAGCAGTACTTC
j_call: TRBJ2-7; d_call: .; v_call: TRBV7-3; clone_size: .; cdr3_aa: CASSLFGTQDSYEQYF; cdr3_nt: TGTGCCAGCAGCTTATTCGGGACCCAAGACTCCTACGAGCAGTACTTC
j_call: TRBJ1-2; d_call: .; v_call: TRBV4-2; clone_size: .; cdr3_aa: CASSRLRGDNYGYTF; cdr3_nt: TGTGCCAGCAGCCGCCTAAGGGGTGATAACTATGGCTACACCTTC
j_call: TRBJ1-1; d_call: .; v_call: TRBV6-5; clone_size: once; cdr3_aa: CASSYSRGMMNTEAFF; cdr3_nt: TGTGCCAGCAGTTACTCGAGAGGAATGATGAACACTGAAGCTTTCTTT
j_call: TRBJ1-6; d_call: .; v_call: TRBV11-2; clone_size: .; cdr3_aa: CASSLWTEINSPLHF; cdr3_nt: TGTGCCAGCAGCTTATGGACAGAAATTAATTCACCCCTCCACTTT
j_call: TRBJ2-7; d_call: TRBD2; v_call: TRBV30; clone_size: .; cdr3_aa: CAWSAPKRGSYEQYF; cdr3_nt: TGTGCCTGGAGTGCCCCCAAGCGGGGCTCCTACGAGCAGTACTTC
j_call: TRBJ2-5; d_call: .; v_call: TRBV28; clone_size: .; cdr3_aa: CASSPPGLGRVQYF; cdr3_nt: TGTGCCAGCAGTCCGCCGGGACTGGGTAGGGTCCAGTACTTC
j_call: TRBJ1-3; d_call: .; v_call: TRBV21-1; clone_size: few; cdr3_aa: CASSKARTGSSISGNTIYF; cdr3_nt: TGTGCCAGCAGCAAAGCACGGACAGGGAGCTCAATATCTGGAAACACCATATATTTT
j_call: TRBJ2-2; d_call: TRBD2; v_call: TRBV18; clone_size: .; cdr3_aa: CASSPSSGANTGELFF; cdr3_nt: TGTGCCAGCTCACCCTCCAGCGGGGCGAACACCGGGGAGCTGTTTTTT
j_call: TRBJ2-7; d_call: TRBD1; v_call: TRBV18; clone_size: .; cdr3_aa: CASSPGTGFDEQYF; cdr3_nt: TGTGCCAGCTCACCCGGGACAGGGTTTGACGAGCAGTACTTC
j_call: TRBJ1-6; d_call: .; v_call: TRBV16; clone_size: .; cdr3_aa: CASSQFVRSPNSPLHF; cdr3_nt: TGTGCCAGCAGCCAATTCGTCCGAAGCCCCAATTCACCCCTCCACTTT
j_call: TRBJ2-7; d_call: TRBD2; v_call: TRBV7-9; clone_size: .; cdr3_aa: CASSEGLAGVEQYF; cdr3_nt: TGTGCCAGCAGCGAGGGACTAGCGGGAGTCGAGCAGTACTTC
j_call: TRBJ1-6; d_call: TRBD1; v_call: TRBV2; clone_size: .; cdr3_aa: CASRRDRANSPLHF; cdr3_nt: TGTGCCAGCAGACGGGACAGGGCCAATTCACCCCTCCACTTT
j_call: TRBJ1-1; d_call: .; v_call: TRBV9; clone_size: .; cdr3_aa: CASSGIGGEAFF; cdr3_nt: TGTGCCAGCAGCGGCATTGGGGGTGAAGCTTTCTTT
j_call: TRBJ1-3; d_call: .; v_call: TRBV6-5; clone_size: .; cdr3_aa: CATGSVATGNTIYF; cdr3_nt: TGTGCCACCGGATCGGTGGCAACTGGAAACACCATATATTTT
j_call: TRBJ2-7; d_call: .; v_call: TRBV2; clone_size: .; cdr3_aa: CASSLGARRLYEQYF; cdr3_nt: TGTGCCAGCTCACTTGGGGCGAGGAGACTCTACGAGCAGTACTTC
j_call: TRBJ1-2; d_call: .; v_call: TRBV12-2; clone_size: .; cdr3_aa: CAISLGEDGNYGYTF; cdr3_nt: TGTGCAATATCGCTGGGGGAGGACGGTAACTATGGCTACACCTTC
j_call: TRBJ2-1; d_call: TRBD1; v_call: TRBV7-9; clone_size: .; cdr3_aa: CASLPFQGAYNEQFF; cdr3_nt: TGTGCCAGCCTCCCCTTCCAGGGGGCCTACAATGAGCAGTTCTTC
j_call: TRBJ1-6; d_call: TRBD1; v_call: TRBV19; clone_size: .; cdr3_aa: CASSIGTGGSPLHF; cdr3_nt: TGTGCCAGTAGTATAGGAACAGGGGGATCACCCCTCCACTTT
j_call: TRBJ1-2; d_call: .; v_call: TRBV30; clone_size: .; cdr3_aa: CAWSEQGYGYTF; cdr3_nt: TGTGCCTGGAGCGAGCAGGGGTATGGCTACACCTTC
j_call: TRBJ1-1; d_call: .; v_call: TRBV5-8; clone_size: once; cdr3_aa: CASSLSPGRKNTEAFF; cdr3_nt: TGTGCCAGCAGCTTGTCGCCTGGGCGTAAGAACACTGAAGCTTTCTTT
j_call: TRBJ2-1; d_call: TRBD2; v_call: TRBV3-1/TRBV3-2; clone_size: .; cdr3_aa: CASSQDLGTSGIGSYNEQFF; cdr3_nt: TGTGCCAGCAGCCAAGATCTTGGGACTAGCGGGATCGGCTCCTACAATGAGCAGTTCTTC
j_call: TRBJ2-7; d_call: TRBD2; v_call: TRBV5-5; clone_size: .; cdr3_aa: CASSLGGRESSYEQYF; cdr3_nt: TGTGCCAGCAGCTTGGGAGGGCGGGAGAGTTCCTACGAGCAGTACTTC
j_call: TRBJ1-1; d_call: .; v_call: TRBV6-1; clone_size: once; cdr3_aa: CASSDPGVRDTEAFF; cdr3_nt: TGTGCCAGCAGTGACCCTGGGGTGAGGGACACTGAAGCTTTCTTT
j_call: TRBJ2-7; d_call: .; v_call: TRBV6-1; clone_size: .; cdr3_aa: CASSETANYEQYF; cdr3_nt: TGTGCCAGCAGTGAAACAGCGAACTACGAGCAGTACTTC